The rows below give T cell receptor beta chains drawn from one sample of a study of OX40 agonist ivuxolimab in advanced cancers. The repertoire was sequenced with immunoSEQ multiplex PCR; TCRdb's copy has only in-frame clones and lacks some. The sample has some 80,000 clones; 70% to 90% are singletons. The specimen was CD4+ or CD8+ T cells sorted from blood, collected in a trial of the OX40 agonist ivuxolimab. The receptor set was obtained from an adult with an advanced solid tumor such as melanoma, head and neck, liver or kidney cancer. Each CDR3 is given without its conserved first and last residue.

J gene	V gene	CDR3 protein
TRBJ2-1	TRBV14	ASSQAGGYNEQF
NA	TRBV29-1	SVSFSGNYEQY
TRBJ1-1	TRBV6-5	ASSSDRGLMNTEAF
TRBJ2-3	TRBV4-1	ASSQESTDTDTQY
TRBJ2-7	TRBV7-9	ASSLVQGAYEQY
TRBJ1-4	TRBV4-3	ASSQVAGQGSPDEKLF
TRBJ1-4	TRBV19	ASINKGADNEKLF
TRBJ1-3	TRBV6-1	ASSEAKGWIGNTIY
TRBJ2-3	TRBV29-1	SVARRGGTDTQY
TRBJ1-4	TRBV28	ASSLSGTGSNEKLF
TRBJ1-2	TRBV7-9	ATGQINYGYT
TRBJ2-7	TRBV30	AWSVLLAGPYEQY
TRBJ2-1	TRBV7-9	ARSGIGNEQF
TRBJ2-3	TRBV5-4	ASSLQGVTDTQY
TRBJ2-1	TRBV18	ASSSEGQGGNNEQF
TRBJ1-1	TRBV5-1	ASSLEATTEAF
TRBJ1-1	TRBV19	ASSIDSEGMNTEAF
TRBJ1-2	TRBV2	ALGPGTGTNYGYT
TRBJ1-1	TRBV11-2	ASSLAVQWNTEAF
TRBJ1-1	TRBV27	ASSPIGQNTEAF
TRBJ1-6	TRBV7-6	ASSLGGERNSPLH
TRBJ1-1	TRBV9	ASSPKINTEAF
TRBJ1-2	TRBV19	ASSIGPGGGYT
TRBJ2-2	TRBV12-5	ASGLVPTGELF
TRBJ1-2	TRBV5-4	ASRSGLGRDGYT
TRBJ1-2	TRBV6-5	ASSRGSDYGYT
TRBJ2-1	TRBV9	ASSATGSLKNEQF
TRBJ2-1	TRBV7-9	ASSLVGGSSNEQF
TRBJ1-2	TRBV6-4	ASSPQRNYGYT
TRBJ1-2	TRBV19	ASTPRDMFNYGYT
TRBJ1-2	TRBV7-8	ASSPRSSGYT
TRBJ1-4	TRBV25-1	ASHGRGDEKLF
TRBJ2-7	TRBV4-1	ASSQESSSDYEQY
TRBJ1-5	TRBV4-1	ASSQDSSNQPQH
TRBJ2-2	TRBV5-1	ASSFFRGRAGNTGELF
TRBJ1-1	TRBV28	ASSPGQGHWGVTEAF
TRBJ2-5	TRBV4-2	ASSQGTSGGRRETQY
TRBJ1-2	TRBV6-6	ASISGVGGYT
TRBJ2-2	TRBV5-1	ASSLILGAGELF
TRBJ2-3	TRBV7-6	ASSLLAFTSGVTDTQY
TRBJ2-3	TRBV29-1	SVPLGGWGTQY
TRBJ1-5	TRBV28	ASSSENYSNQPQH
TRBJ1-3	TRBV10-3	AISVGSGNTIY
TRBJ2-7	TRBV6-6	ASSTGTGGLMEQY
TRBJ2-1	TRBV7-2	ASSPPAGGAVEQF
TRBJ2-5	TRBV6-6	ASSNRDREETQY
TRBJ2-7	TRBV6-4	ASSDEASGSSYEQY
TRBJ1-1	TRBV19	ASSNTANTEAF